The 21 T cell receptor beta chains presented below share a single source sample, sequenced in a study of T cells in Graves' hyperthyroidism and ophthalmopathy. The CDR3 regions of TCR beta were amplified from RNA transcripts. HTBI primers were the set used in a first-round RT-PCR of the TCR CDR3. TCRdb fed the multiplex PCR reads into MiXCR, producing one record per CDR3 protein. The profile shows under 350,000 distinct CDR3 sequences, around 15% of them singletons. Sequences were obtained from blood. The receptors originated from a woman aged 60 to 75 with Graves' ophthalmopathy.

This clonotype was seen repeatedly, ten times or more. The J gene is TRBJ2-1, the V gene TRBV6-2 or TRBV6-3, with 8 bases lining up with TRBD2. Germline V gene lookup returns CDR1 MNHEY and CDR2 SVGEGT. The CDR3 is 15 residues long. After removal of 6 bases from V and 2 bases from J, the junction contained 6 bases not matched to a gene. The CDR3 DNA follows: TGTGCCAGCAGATTATGGCGGGAGGCCTACAATGAGCAGTTCTTC. Its protein product is CASRLWREAYNEQFF.

The chain carries TRBV19 and TRBJ2-5; the D gene is possibly TRBD1 (5 bases). Trimming removed 1 base at V and 2 bases at J, with 8 bases between. Germline lookup yields CDR1 LNHDA and CDR2 SQIVND (reference sequence). The CDR3 sequence is 14 residues long. In DNA, the CDR3 is TGTGCCAGTAGTATAGTTCCAGGGCAAGAGACCCAGTACTTC. Translated, it gives CASSIVPGQETQYF.

The J gene is TRBJ2-2, the V gene TRBV7-3, with D possibly being TRBD2 (6 bases). CDR3 length: 17 amino acids. V was trimmed by 3 bases and J by 0 bases, leaving 14 bases between them. CDR1 and CDR2 from the germline V gene are SGHTA and FQGTGA. The CDR3 DNA reads as TGTGCCAGCAGCTTCTATAACACGGGGGCGAACACCGGGGAGCTGTTTTTT. Translating gives CASSFYNTGANTGELFF.

The chain is built from TRBV6-5 and TRBJ1-2; D gene unclear. The CDR3 has 14 amino acids. V was shortened by 0 bases and J by 5 bases, with 10 bases between the two germline ends. Germline V CDR1 and CDR2: MNHEY, SVGAGI. The CDR3 sequence is CASSYSSGFYGYTF. The DNA for the CDR3 is TGTGCCAGCAGTTACTCGTCCGGGTTTTATGGCTACACCTTC.

This chain links TRBV11-2 with TRBJ2-3; 8 bases fit TRBD2. With V trimmed by 4 bases and J by 0 bases, 9 bases remained unmatched. Germline CDR1 SGHAT, CDR2 FQNNGV. This CDR3 is built from 17 residues. The CDR3 DNA is TGTGCCAGCAGCTCCGGGGGGGGGGAAACTAGCACAGATACGCAGTATTTT. Translating it yields CASSSGGGETSTDTQYF.

J is TRBJ1-1 and V is TRBV30, with D tentatively TRBD1 (6 bases). Germline CDR1 reads GTSNPN; CDR2 reads SVGIG (reference sequence). This CDR3 has 12 amino acids. Trimming shortened V by 2 bases and J by 11 bases, and 15 bases separated the two germline ends. This CDR3 is CAWSLRGRTAFF. CDR3 DNA: TGTGCCTGGAGTCTCAGGGGCCGGACGGCTTTCTTT.

The V call is TRBV9, the J call TRBJ2-1; D not certain. This CDR3 region has 13 residues. CDR1 SGDLS and CDR2 YYNGEE come from the germline V gene. The germline V and J ends were trimmed by 3 bases and 4 bases, with 8 bases remaining between them. The CDR3 DNA is TGTGCCAGCAGCGCGCTTGGATACAATGAGCAGTTCTTC. Translated: CASSALGYNEQFF.

In this sample, this clonotype turned up a few times. This chain joins TRBV4-3 and TRBJ1-4; D gene unclear. The ends were cut back, 0 bases at V and 3 bases at J, with 8 bases in the middle. Per germline, CDR1 LGHNA and CDR2 YSLEER. CDR3 length: 15 amino acids. For the CDR3, the DNA is TGCGCCAGCAGCCAAGATCGAGGTGCTAATGAAAAACTGTTTTTT. Translation: CASSQDRGANEKLFF.

For this clonotype: This clone may be a read error of a much larger clone one base away. This rearrangement joins TRBV30 to TRBJ1-1; D is ambiguous. The CDR3 totals 12 residues. V shed 3 bases and J shed 4 bases, with 9 bases lying between them. The V gene's germline CDR1 is GTSNPN and CDR2 SVGIG (reference sequence). The CDR3 protein is CAWSFGGTEAFF. The DNA for the CDR3 is TGTGCCTGGAGCTTCGGTGGCACTGAAGCTTTCTTT.

This clonotype appeared a few times. V and J are TRBV10-3 and TRBJ2-1; 9 bases are shared with TRBD1. The germline gives CDR1 ENHRY, CDR2 SYGVKD. The CDR3 is made up of 14 amino acids. J was trimmed by 12 bases and V by 6 bases; bases with no gene match: 12. The CDR3 nucleotides read TGTGCCATCAGCTCCGGGACAGGGACTCAGGTGCAGTTCTTC. Amino acid sequence: CAISSGTGTQVQFF.

This clonotype was picked up many times. The chain recombines TRBV12-3 or TRBV12-4 with TRBJ2-6; TRBD2 is a possible D gene (5 bases). V was clipped by 3 bases and J by 3 bases, with 9 bases between them. The CDR3 extends over 15 amino acids. CDR3 loop: CASSFGDVGANVLTF. The DNA for the CDR3 is TGTGCCAGCAGTTTCGGGGATGTTGGGGCCAACGTCCTGACTTTC.

This clonotype was counted ten times or more. The chain is built from TRBV3-1 and TRBJ2-1; the match to TRBD1 covers 7 bases. Germline V lookup: CDR1 LGHDT, CDR2 YNNKEL (reference sequence). The V segment lost 4 bases and the J segment 3 bases; nucleotides outside the gene matches: 9. The CDR3 has 16 residues. As DNA, the CDR3 is TGTGCCAGCAGCCTGGGCCGGGACAGAGGCTACAATGAGCAGTTCTTC. Its protein is CASSLGRDRGYNEQFF.

This clonotype came up many times. CDR3 residues: CASSQAYSYEQYF. The CDR3 DNA is TGTGCCAGCAGCCAAGCATACTCCTACGAGCAGTACTTC. This sequence joins TRBV3-1 and TRBJ2-7; D ambiguous. Trimming pared 1 base from V and 0 bases from J, leaving 4 bases between. Germline V CDR1 and CDR2: LGHDT, YNNKEL (reference sequence). This CDR3 has 13 residues.

This clonotype has only a few counts. The V call is TRBV19, the J call TRBJ1-2; a weak D match, TRBD1 (6 bases). Germline assignment: CDR1 LNHDA and CDR2 SQIVND (reference sequence). The CDR3 is 15 amino acids. Deletions cut 7 bases from V and 4 bases from J, with 19 bases between. The CDR3: CASTSRRGASYGYTF. CDR3 DNA sequence: TGTGCCAGTACCTCCCGCCGGGGGGCGAGCTATGGCTACACCTTC.

This clonotype was counted between two and nine times. V gene TRBV4-1 combines with J gene TRBJ2-5, with 8 bases lining up with TRBD2. V trimming: 7 bases; J trimming: 5 bases; junction bases outside the gene matches: 9. Germline V CDR1 and CDR2: MGHRA, YSYEKL. This CDR3 region has 14 residues. In nucleotides, the CDR3 is TGCGCCAGCAAGAACGGGGGGGCCGGGGAGACCCAGTACTTC. Translating gives CASKNGGAGETQYF.

In its sample, this clonotype was seen a few times. The V call is TRBV5-1, the J call TRBJ1-6; no clear D gene. Germline CDR1 is SGHRS and CDR2 is YFSETQ. Trimming pared 4 bases from V and 10 bases from J, leaving 18 bases between. The CDR3 contains 15 residues. The CDR3, as DNA: TGCGCCAGCAGCCCACTAAGAACGGGCGGATCACCCCTCCACTTT. Protein: CASSPLRTGGSPLHF. Looking up the rest from reference TRBV5-1 and TRBJ1-6 gives the full variable domain: KAGVTQTPRYLIKTRGQQVTLSCSPISGHRSVSWYQQTPGQGLQFLFEYFSETQRNKGNFPGRFSGRQFSNSRSEMNVSTLELGDSALYLCASSPLRTGGSPLHFGNGTRLTVT.

This clonotype has a count of ten or more. The chain joins TRBV5-1 to TRBJ2-7; D is unclear. From germline, CDR1 is SGHRS and CDR2 YFSETQ. The V gene lost 4 bases and the J gene lost 2 bases, with 10 bases spanning the gap. The CDR3 has 13 amino acids. CDR3 region: CASSPDGTYEQYF. As DNA, the CDR3 is TGCGCCAGCAGCCCGGACGGTACCTACGAGCAGTACTTC.

This clonotype has only one observation. Since a much larger clone is just one base distant, this may be a read error. This rearrangement joins TRBV28 to TRBJ1-2; 7 nucleotides agree with TRBD1. Germline assignment: CDR1 MDHEN and CDR2 SYDVKM. The CDR3 runs 16 residues. In DNA form, the CDR3 reads TGTGCCAGCAATTTATCCGCGACAGGGTACAACTATGGCTACACCTTC. Its translation is CASNLSATGYNYGYTF.

This chain joins TRBV6-5 and TRBJ2-4, with D unclear. The ends were cut back, 4 bases at V and 7 bases at J, with 17 bases in the middle. Germline V gene lookup returns CDR1 MNHEY and CDR2 SVGAGI. The CDR3 is 15 amino acids. The CDR3, as DNA: TGTGCCAGCAGTTCCCCGGGCTCCTACGGGAACATTCAGTACTTC. This encodes CASSSPGSYGNIQYF.

This clonotype was seen many times. The V and J genes are TRBV20-1 and TRBJ2-5, with 10 bases aligning to TRBD2. V lost 1 base to trimming and J lost 5 bases; unmatched junction nucleotides: 10. CDR1 and CDR2 from the germline V gene are DFQATT and SNEGSKA (reference sequence). CDR3 length: 16 residues. The DNA of the CDR3 is TGCAGTGCTAGAGCCAGACTAGCGGGCCTACCGGAGACCCAGTACTTC. Its translation: CSARARLAGLPETQYF.

Comments on this clonotype: A much larger clone sits a single nucleotide away, making a read error possible. The chain links TRBV12-3 or TRBV12-4 to TRBJ2-5, with D unclear. The CDR3 spans 12 residues. This chain's CDR3 is CAGSYSRETQYF. CDR3 sequence (DNA): TGTGCCGGCAGTTACTCGAGGGAGACCCAGTACTTC.